A selection of T cell receptor beta chains follows, all from one sample in a study of T-cell reconstitution after alpha-beta-depleted transplantation in children. TCRdb analysed the PCR reads with MiXCR anew, one entry per CDR3 protein. The repertoire has about 590,000 distinct CDR3 sequences, about an eighth of them found once; the top ten carry about 2.2%. This material consisted of PBMCs, mostly from graft donor cells, taken 360 days after TCRalphabeta/CD19-depleted stem cell transplant. The source of these receptors is a male patient under 18 who had a stem cell transplant for acute myeloid leukemia, so the T cells may come from the graft donor. Both conserved end residues are part of each CDR3. The D gene is left open where the match is weak. Size values are once, few and many counts, or a class for expanded clones, and some rows have none.

clone_size: NA; j_call: TRBJ2-7; d_call: TRBD1; v_call: TRBV6-5; cdr3_nt: TGTGCCAGCAGTTACTCACAGGGGACCTTCTCCTACGAGCAGTACTTC; cdr3_aa: CASSYSQGTFSYEQYF
clone_size: many; j_call: TRBJ2-7; d_call: NA; v_call: TRBV12-3/TRBV12-4; cdr3_nt: TGTGCCAGCAGTTTAGCGATGGGGGAAAGGAGCTCCTACGAGCAGTACTTC; cdr3_aa: CASSLAMGERSSYEQYF
clone_size: few; j_call: TRBJ2-7; d_call: TRBD2; v_call: TRBV12-3/TRBV12-4; cdr3_nt: TGTGCCAGCAGTTTTGCGGGAGGCTTCTCCTACGAGCAGTACTTC; cdr3_aa: CASSFAGGFSYEQYF
clone_size: NA; j_call: TRBJ1-3; d_call: TRBD1; v_call: TRBV6-1; cdr3_nt: TGTGCCAGCAGTCCCTCCGGGACAGGGCACGGAAACACCATATATTTT; cdr3_aa: CASSPSGTGHGNTIYF
clone_size: few; j_call: TRBJ2-1; d_call: NA; v_call: TRBV5-1; cdr3_nt: TGCGCCAGCAGCTTGTATCCGGGGGCGGGTTACAATGAGCAGTTCTTC; cdr3_aa: CASSLYPGAGYNEQFF
clone_size: NA; j_call: TRBJ1-1; d_call: TRBD1; v_call: TRBV10-3; cdr3_nt: TGTGCCATCACCCTGACAGGGGAAAACACTGAAGCTTTCTTT; cdr3_aa: CAITLTGENTEAFF
clone_size: many; j_call: TRBJ1-1; d_call: TRBD1; v_call: TRBV20-1; cdr3_nt: TGCAGTGCTAGAGCTCTTACCACGGACAGGGAAGCTTTCTTT; cdr3_aa: CSARALTTDREAFF
clone_size: few; j_call: TRBJ2-7; d_call: TRBD1; v_call: TRBV20-1; cdr3_nt: TGCAGTGCTAGATCCATGGGCTCCGGGACAGGGTTCTACGAGCAGTACTTC; cdr3_aa: CSARSMGSGTGFYEQYF
clone_size: NA; j_call: TRBJ2-7; d_call: TRBD1; v_call: TRBV20-1; cdr3_nt: TGCAGTGCCCCGCGGAAGCAGGGGGCCTCGCTTTACTCCTACGGGCAGTACTTC; cdr3_aa: CSAPRKQGASLYSYGQYF
clone_size: NA; j_call: TRBJ2-1; d_call: NA; v_call: TRBV4-1; cdr3_nt: TGCGCCAGCAGCCAAGCTCTGGGGGGAGTCATCCACAATGAGCAGTTCTTC; cdr3_aa: CASSQALGGVIHNEQFF
clone_size: NA; j_call: TRBJ2-5; d_call: NA; v_call: TRBV20-1; cdr3_nt: TGCAGTCCCGGACCCCTTAGGGGGAGGGTAAAGACCCAGTACTTC; cdr3_aa: CSPGPLRGRVKTQYF
clone_size: NA; j_call: TRBJ2-1; d_call: TRBD2; v_call: TRBV7-3; cdr3_nt: TGTGCCAGCAGCTTAGCCGGGACTAGCGGGAGTGATGAGCAGTTCTTC; cdr3_aa: CASSLAGTSGSDEQFF
clone_size: few; j_call: TRBJ2-3; d_call: TRBD2; v_call: TRBV12-3/TRBV12-4; cdr3_nt: TGTGCCAGCAGTTTACGACTAGCGGGAACGGTCACAGATACGCAGTATTTT; cdr3_aa: CASSLRLAGTVTDTQYF
clone_size: few; j_call: TRBJ2-3; d_call: NA; v_call: TRBV25-1; cdr3_nt: TGTGCCAGCAGTGAGAGGGGGGGCACGGATACGCAGTATTTT; cdr3_aa: CASSERGGTDTQYF
clone_size: NA; j_call: TRBJ2-2; d_call: NA; v_call: TRBV29-1; cdr3_nt: TGCAGCGTTGTGGCCGCTGGGGCCGGGGAGCTGTTTTTT; cdr3_aa: CSVVAAGAGELFF
clone_size: few; j_call: TRBJ2-1; d_call: NA; v_call: TRBV24-1; cdr3_nt: TGTGCCACCAGTAAACCCGTGGAGAATGAGCAGTTCTTC; cdr3_aa: CATSKPVENEQFF